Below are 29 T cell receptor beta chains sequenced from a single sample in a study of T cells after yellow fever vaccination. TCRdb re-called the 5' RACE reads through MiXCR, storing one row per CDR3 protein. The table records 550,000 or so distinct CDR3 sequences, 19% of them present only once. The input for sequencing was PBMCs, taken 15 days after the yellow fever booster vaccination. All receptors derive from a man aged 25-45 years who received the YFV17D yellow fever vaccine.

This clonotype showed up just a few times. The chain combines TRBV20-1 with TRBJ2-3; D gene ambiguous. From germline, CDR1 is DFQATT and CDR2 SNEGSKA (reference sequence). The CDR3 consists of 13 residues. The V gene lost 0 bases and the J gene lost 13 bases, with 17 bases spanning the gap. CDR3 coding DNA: TGCAGTGCTAGAGATAGTTCCCCAGTATTAGAGTATTTT. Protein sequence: CSARDSSPVLEYF.

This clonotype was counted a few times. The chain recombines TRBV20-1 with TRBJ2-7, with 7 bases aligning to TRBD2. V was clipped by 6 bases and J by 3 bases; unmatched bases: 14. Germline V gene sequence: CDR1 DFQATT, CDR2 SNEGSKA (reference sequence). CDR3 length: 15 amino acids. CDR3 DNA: TGCAGTGCCCATGGTGGCGGGAGAGGTATCTACGAGCAGTACTTC. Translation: CSAHGGGRGIYEQYF.

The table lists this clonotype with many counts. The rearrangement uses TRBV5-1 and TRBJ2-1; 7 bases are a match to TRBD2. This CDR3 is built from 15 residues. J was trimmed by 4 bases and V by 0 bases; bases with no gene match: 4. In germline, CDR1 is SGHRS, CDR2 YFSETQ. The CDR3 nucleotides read TGCGCCAGCAGCTTGGGGCTAGCGGTTTACAATGAGCAGTTCTTC. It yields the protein CASSLGLAVYNEQFF.

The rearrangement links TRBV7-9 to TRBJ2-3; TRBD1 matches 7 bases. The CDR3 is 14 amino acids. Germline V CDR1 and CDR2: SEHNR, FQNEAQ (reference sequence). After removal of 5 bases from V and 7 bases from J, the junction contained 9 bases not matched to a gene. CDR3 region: CASSPGTAVYTQYF. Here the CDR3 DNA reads TGTGCCAGCAGCCCCGGGACAGCAGTTTATACGCAGTATTTT.

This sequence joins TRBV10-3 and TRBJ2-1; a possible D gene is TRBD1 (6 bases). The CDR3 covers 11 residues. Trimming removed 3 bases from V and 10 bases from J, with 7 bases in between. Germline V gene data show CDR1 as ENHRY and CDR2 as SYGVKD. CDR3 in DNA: TGTGCCATCAGTGAAGGGACAGAGCAGTTCTTC. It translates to CAISEGTEQFF.

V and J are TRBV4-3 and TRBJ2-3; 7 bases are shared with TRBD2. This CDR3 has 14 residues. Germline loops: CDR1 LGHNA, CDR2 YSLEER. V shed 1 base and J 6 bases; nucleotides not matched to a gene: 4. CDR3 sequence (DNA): TGCGCCAGCAGCCAAGCCGGCGGGGGTGATACGCAGTATTTT. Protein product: CASSQAGGGDTQYF.

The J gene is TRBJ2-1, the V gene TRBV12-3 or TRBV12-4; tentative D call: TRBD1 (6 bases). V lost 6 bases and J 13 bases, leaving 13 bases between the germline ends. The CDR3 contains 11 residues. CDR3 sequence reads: CASSDRLNQFF. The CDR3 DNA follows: TGTGCCAGCAGCGACAGGCTAAATCAGTTCTTC.

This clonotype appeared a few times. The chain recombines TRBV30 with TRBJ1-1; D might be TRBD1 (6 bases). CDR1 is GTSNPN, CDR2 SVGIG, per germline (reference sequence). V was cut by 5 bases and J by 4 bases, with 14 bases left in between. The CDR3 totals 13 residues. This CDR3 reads CAWLTRGGTEAFF. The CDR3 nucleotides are TGTGCCTGGCTAACTAGGGGGGGCACTGAAGCTTTCTTT.

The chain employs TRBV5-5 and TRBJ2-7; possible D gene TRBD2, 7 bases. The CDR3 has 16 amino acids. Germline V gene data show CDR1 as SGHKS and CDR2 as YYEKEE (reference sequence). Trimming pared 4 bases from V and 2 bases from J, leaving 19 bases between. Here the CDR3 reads CASSALGASGTYEQYF. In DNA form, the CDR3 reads TGTGCCAGCAGCGCCCTGGGGGCTAGCGGAACCTACGAGCAGTACTTC.

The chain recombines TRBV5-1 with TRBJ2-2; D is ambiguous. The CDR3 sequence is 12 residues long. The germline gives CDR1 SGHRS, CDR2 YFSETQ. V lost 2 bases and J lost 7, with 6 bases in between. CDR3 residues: CASSLYDGELFF. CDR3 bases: TGCGCCAGCAGCTTATACGACGGGGAGCTGTTTTTT.

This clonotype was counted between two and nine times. The CDR3 here is CASSPHWASSYEQYF. In DNA form, the CDR3 reads TGTGCCAGCAGCCCCCATTGGGCTAGTTCCTACGAGCAGTACTTC. This chain links TRBV27 with TRBJ2-7; D is ambiguous. Germline V gives CDR1 MNHEY, CDR2 SMNVEV (reference sequence). CDR3 length equals 15 residues. Trimming took 6 bases from V and 1 from J, leaving 16 bases between them.

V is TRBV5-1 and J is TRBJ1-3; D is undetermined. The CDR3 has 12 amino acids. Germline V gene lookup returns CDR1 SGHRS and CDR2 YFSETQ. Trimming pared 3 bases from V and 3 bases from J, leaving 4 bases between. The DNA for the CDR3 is TGCGCCAGCAGCTCCGGTGGAAACACCATATATTTT. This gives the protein CASSSGGNTIYF.

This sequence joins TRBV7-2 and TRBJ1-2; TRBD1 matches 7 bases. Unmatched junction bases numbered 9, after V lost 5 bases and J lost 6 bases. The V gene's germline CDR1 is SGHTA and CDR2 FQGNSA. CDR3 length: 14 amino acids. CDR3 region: CASSLGQARDGYTF. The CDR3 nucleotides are TGTGCCAGCAGCCTCGGACAGGCCAGAGATGGCTACACCTTC.

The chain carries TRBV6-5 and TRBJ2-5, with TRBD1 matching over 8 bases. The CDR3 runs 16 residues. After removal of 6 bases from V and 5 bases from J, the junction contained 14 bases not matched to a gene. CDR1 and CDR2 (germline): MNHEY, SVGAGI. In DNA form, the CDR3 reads TGTGCCAGCAGCTTATCGCCGGGACAGGTGGGCGAGACCCAGTACTTC. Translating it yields CASSLSPGQVGETQYF.

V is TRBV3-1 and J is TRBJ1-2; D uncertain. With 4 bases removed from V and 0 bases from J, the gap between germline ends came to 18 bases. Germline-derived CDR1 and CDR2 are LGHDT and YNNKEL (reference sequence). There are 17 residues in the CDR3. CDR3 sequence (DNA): TGTGCCAGCAGCCCCCAATTTGCGGCCCTAGCTAACTATGGCTACACCTTC. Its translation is CASSPQFAALANYGYTF.

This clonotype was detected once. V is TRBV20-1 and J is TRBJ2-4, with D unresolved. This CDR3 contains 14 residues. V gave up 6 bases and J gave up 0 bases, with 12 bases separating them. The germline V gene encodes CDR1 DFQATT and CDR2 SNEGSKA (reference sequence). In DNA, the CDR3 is TGCAGTGCGCCGGAACAGCTAGCCAAAAACATTCAGTACTTC. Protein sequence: CSAPEQLAKNIQYF.

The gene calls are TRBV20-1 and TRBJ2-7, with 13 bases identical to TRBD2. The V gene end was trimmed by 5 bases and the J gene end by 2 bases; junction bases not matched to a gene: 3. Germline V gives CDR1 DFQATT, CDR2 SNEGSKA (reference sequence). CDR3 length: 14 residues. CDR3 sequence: CSAGGTSGAYEQYF. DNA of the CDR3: TGCAGTGCTGGTGGGACTAGCGGGGCCTACGAGCAGTACTTC.

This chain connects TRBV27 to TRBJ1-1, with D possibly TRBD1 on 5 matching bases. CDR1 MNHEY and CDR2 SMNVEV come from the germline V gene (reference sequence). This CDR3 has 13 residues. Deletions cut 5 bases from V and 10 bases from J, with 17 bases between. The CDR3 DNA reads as TGTGCCAGCAGTAGGGGACTTCTATCCGTAGCTTTCTTT. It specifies CASSRGLLSVAFF.

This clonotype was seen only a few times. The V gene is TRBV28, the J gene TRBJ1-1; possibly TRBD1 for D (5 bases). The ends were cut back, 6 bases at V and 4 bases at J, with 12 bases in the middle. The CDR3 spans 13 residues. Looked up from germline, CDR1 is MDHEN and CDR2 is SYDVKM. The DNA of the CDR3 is TGTGCCAGCAGACCTCCGGGGGGCACTGAAGCTTTCTTT. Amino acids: CASRPPGGTEAFF.

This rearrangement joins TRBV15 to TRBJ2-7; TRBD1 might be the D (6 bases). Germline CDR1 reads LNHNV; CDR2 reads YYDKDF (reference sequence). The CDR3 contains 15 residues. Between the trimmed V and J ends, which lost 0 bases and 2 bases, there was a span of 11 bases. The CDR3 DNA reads TGTGCCACCAGCAGAGATCTGGACAGAGCCTACGAGCAGTACTTC. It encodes CATSRDLDRAYEQYF.

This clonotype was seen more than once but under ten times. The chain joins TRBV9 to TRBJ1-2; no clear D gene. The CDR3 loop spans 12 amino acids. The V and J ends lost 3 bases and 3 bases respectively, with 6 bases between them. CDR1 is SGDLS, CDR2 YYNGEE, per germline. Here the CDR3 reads CASSGRYYGYTF. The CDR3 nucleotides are TGTGCCAGCAGCGGCAGGTACTATGGCTACACCTTC.

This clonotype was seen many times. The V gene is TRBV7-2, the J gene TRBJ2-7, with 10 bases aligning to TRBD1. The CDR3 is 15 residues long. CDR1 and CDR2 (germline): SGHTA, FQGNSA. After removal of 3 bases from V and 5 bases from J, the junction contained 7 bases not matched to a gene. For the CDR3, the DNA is TGTGCCAGCAGCTTTACGACAGGGGGCCCTCACGAGCAGTACTTC. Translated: CASSFTTGGPHEQYF.

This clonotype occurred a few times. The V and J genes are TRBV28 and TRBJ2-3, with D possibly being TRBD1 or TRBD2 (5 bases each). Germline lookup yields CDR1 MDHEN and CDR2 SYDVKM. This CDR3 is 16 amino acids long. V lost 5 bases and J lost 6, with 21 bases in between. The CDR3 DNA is TGTGCCAGCAGTCCGGGGCGGGTCACCCGTTCGGATACGCAGTATTTT. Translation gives CASSPGRVTRSDTQYF.

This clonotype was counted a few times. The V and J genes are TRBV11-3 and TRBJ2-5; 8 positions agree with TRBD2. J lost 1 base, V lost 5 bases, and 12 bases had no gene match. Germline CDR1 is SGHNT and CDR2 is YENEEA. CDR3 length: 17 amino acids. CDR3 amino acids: CASSPRAVAGIQETQYF. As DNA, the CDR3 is TGTGCCAGCAGCCCACGGGCGGTAGCGGGGATCCAAGAGACCCAGTACTTC.

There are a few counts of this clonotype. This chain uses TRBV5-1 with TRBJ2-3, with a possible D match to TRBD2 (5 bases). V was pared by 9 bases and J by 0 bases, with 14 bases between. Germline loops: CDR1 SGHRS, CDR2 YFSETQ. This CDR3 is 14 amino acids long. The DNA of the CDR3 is TGCGCCACCAGACGAGGGCCTAGCACAGATACGCAGTATTTT. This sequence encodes CATRRGPSTDTQYF.

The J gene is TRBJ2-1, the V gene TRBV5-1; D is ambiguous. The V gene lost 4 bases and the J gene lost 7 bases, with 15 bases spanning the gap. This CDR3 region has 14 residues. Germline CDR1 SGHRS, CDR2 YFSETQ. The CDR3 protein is CASSGPHPRNEQFF. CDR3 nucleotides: TGCGCCAGCAGCGGGCCTCATCCACGGAATGAGCAGTTCTTC.

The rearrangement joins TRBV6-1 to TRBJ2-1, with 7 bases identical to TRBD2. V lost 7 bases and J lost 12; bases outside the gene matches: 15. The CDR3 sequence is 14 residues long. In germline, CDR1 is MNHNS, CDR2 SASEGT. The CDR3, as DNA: TGTGCCAGCACCCCGGGAGGAGCTACCCCAGGGCAGTTCTTC. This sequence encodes CASTPGGATPGQFF.

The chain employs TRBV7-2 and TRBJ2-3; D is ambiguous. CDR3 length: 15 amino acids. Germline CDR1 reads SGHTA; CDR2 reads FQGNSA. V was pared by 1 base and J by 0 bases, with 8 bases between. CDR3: CASSLVVTSTDTQYF. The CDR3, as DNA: TGTGCCAGCAGCTTAGTTGTAACTAGCACAGATACGCAGTATTTT. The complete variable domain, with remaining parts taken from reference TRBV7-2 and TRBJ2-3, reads GAGVSQSPSNKVTEKGKDVELRCDPISGHTALYWYRQSLGQGLEFLIYFQGNSAPDKSGLPSDRFSAERTGGSVSTLTIQRTQQEDSAVYLCASSLVVTSTDTQYFGPGTRLTVL.

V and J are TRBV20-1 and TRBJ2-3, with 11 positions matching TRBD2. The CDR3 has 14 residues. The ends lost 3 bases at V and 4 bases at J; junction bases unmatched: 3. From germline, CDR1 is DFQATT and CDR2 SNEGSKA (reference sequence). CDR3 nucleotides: TGCAGTGCTAGTGCTAGCGGGAGGTCAGATACGCAGTATTTT. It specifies CSASASGRSDTQYF.